The T cell receptor beta chain described here comes from a study of spatial heterogeneity in lung cancer (dated by TCRdb to the late 2010s). Looking at the study overall: Beta-chain transcripts were consistently detected in greater numbers than alpha-chain transcripts, which likely reflects a higher abundance of beta-chain transcripts. The study quantitatively compared TCR alpha and beta repertoires across multiple tumor regions, matched nontumor lung and blood in non-small cell lung cancer. In the raw uncorrected reads, each unique combination of TCR and UMI appeared more than ten times on average. At surgery, some 200 tumor regions, almost 65 matched nontumor lung samples and 56 PBMC samples were TCR-sequenced for both alpha and beta chains. The study linked features of the TCR repertoire to counts of nonsynonymous mutations, which were determined by whole-exome sequencing of tumor tissue. Study-level results and caveats: Additional single-cell paired TCR alpha and beta sequencing was considered necessary to confirm, at a functional level, the hypothesis that regional TCRs recognize regional mutations. Ubiquitous expanded tumor TCRs were found in blood more often at tumor resection than at routine follow-up.

This clonotype was seen a handful of times. No cognate antigen has been identified for it. Base qualities were left out, and no much larger clone turns up one base away. Library construction relied on 5' RACE. The sample was run on a NextSeq 500. In the TCR library protocol, a unique molecular identifier was attached to each TCR cDNA molecule so that PCR and sequencing errors could be corrected. On the authors' methods: TCR identification, UMI-based error correction and CDR3 extraction were performed with Decombinator tools. Expanded TCRs were defined as those above a frequency of 2 per 1,000, corresponding to the top 1% of the tumor frequency distribution. Each repertoire was subsampled 100 times to 5,000 TCRs, after which Renyi diversity was computed with the R vegan package. CDR3 similarity networks were built from amino acid triplet string-kernel similarity, with CDR3s being connected when pairwise similarity was above 0.82. TCRdb reworked the public reads: Q25 trimming with fastp, MiXCR clone assembly, productive beta chains retained. Rows are combined by CDR3 protein, so each entry shows the most common genes and DNA. TCRdb's processing, not the authors' own work, is the source of the V and J calls. The sample table records some 28,000 distinct CDR3 sequences; approximately 8.4% of these occur just once. Roughly 40% of the sample rests with the top ten.

This specimen's time point label, per the study, means: sample taken at primary tumor resection. Whole RNA extracted from tumor and nontumor lung tissue, or from cryopreserved PBMC samples, was used for TCR sequencing without cell sorting. The donors were around 69 patients from the lung TRACERx cohort who had early-stage, untreated non-small cell lung cancer. Only patients for whom sufficient RNA was available from at least two tumor regions were selected for TCR sequencing. Including cysteine and phenylalanine, the CDR3 has 15 amino acids. Of the read, only the CDR3 DNA is kept; its 45 bases are in frame from base 1. The trim is 1 base for V and 4 bases for J, with a gap of 13 bases between the germline ends. In the germline V gene, CDR1 corresponds to SGHTA and CDR2 to FQGNSA.

This material consisted of PBMCs, taken at surgery. Recombination joined TRBV7-2 with TRBJ1-2, with no confidently assigned D gene. This clonotype was sampled from a female donor with early-stage non-small cell lung cancer. The DNA is TGTGCCAGCAGCTTAGGTGGGTCCGCCCCCTATGGCTACACCTTC. This yields the protein CASSLGGSAPYGYTF.